The TCR beta chain described here comes from a study of blood T cell repertoires in COVID-19. At the level of the study: Donors in the United States, Italy and Spain gave samples during acute or convalescent COVID-19. T cells, B-cell-depleted T cells, or PBMCs supplied cDNA or gDNA.

Germline assignment: CDR1 SEHNR and CDR2 FQNEAQ (reference sequence). V lost 5 bases and J lost 1, with 8 bases in between. The CDR3 covers 14 residues. Original analysis: It was from reference gene primer amplification that nucleated cell counts were estimated. Sequenced by immunoSEQ multiplex PCR; TCRdb stores in-frame clones only, minus some. V, J and clone size are those of that table, while D and trimming were read from the DNA. This sample has approximately 240,000 clones, with approximately 90% found just once. The clonotype was recovered from a woman aged 18-29 years who had recovered from COVID-19. Sequenced material: peripheral blood. The chain couples TRBV7-9 to TRBJ2-2; D is possibly TRBD1 (5 bases). The CDR3 sequence: CASSRDRNTGELFF. CDR3 DNA: TGTGCCAGCAGCCGCGACAGGAACACCGGGGAGCTGTTTTTT.